These 25 T cell receptor beta chains were all obtained from the same sample, sequenced in a study of cytomegalovirus exposure and HLA in healthy donors. This PCR relied on a set of 60 Vbeta primers and 13 Jbeta primers. Data came from immunoSEQ multiplex PCR; TCRdb stores just in-frame clones and leaves some out. This table holds around 150,000 clones, over 75% found once. Material: PBMCs. All receptors derive from a man aged 30 to 45 in good health.

This CDR3 is CASSFEHSLGEQFF. Here the CDR3 DNA reads TGTGCCAGCAGCTTCGAACACAGCTTGGGTGAGCAGTTCTTC. The rearrangement joins TRBV7-9 to TRBJ2-1; D remains unclear. The CDR3 runs to 14 residues. Germline CDR1 reads SEHNR; CDR2 reads FQNEAQ (reference sequence). The V end was cut by 3 bases, the J end by 9 bases, with 15 bases between.

Here the CDR3 reads CAISGDFSSSTDTQYF. In DNA form, the CDR3 reads TGTGCCATCAGCGGGGACTTCTCCTCTAGCACAGATACGCAGTATTTT. The V gene is TRBV10-3, the J gene TRBJ2-3; possible D gene TRBD2, 6 bases. The CDR3 spans 16 residues. Germline values: CDR1 ENHRY, CDR2 SYGVKD. Trimming removed 6 bases at V and 0 bases at J, with 16 bases between.

This clone has just a few counts. This rearrangement joins TRBV5-1 to TRBJ2-3, with D perhaps TRBD1 (5 bases). The CDR3 spans 15 residues. Per germline, CDR1 SGHRS and CDR2 YFSETQ. The germline V and J ends were trimmed by 3 bases and 0 bases, with 11 bases remaining between them. For the CDR3, the DNA is TGCGCCAGCAGCTGGGGCGCCACTAGCACAGATACGCAGTATTTT. It yields the protein CASSWGATSTDTQYF.

The chain recombines TRBV14 with TRBJ1-2; the D gene is possibly TRBD1 (5 bases). Germline CDR1 and CDR2: SGHDN and FVKESK. The CDR3 is 13 residues long. V lost 4 bases to trimming and J lost 6 bases, with 12 bases between them. The CDR3, as DNA: TGTGCCAGCAGCCTTGGGGCGGGAAATGGCTACACCTTC. This sequence encodes CASSLGAGNGYTF.

The chain employs TRBV29-1 and TRBJ1-5, with D uncertain. The CDR3 consists of 13 residues. Germline loops: CDR1 SQVTM, CDR2 ANQGSEA. With 4 bases removed from V and 7 bases from J, the gap between germline ends came to 14 bases. The CDR3 coding sequence is TGCAGCGTTGTTTCCTCCACGGGGCAGCCCCAGCATTTT. Protein: CSVVSSTGQPQHF.

V and J are TRBV13 and TRBJ1-3; D not resolved. Deletions cut 6 bases from V and 4 bases from J, with 13 bases between. The CDR3 extends over 14 amino acids. Per germline, CDR1 PRHDT and CDR2 FYEKMQ (reference sequence). The CDR3 loop is CASSFRGPGNTIYF. The CDR3 nucleotides are TGTGCCAGCAGTTTTAGAGGGCCCGGAAACACCATATATTTT. The whole variable domain, filled in from reference TRBV13 and TRBJ1-3, reads AAGVIQSPRHLIKEKRETATLKCYPIPRHDTVYWYQQGPGQDPQFLISFYEKMQSDKGSIPDRFSAQQFSDYHSELNMSSLELGDSALYFCASSFRGPGNTIYFGEGSWLTVV.

This CDR3 is CASSQALGAMNTEAFF. CDR3 nucleotides: TGCGCCAGCAGCCAAGCGTTAGGGGCGATGAACACTGAAGCTTTCTTT. The chain is built from TRBV4-1 and TRBJ1-1, with a possible D match to TRBD1 (5 bases). Trimming cost V 1 base and J 0 bases, with 12 bases left between them. CDR3 size: 16 residues. Germline V lookup: CDR1 MGHRA, CDR2 YSYEKL.

V and J are TRBV4-3 and TRBJ1-4; 10 nucleotides agree with TRBD1. The V gene end was trimmed by 4 bases and the J gene end by 6 bases; junction bases not matched to a gene: 2. CDR3 length: 14 amino acids. In germline, CDR1 is LGHNA, CDR2 YSLEER. This CDR3 reads CASSLGTGDEKLFF. The CDR3 nucleotides read TGCGCCAGCAGCCTCGGGACAGGGGATGAAAAACTGTTTTTT.

The CDR3 bases are TGCGCCAGCAGCCAAGAAGGAGACTCGGTGTACAATGAGCAGTTCTTC. Protein: CASSQEGDSVYNEQFF. The gene calls are TRBV4-1 and TRBJ2-1; D is ambiguous. This CDR3 spans 16 amino acids. V was shortened by 0 bases and J by 4 bases, with 13 bases between the two germline ends. Germline lookup yields CDR1 MGHRA and CDR2 YSYEKL.

The chain uses TRBV27 and TRBJ2-7, with D possibly matching TRBD1 (5 bases). There are 14 residues in the CDR3. V lost 2 bases, J lost 2 bases, and 10 bases lay in between. CDR1 and CDR2 (germline): MNHEY, SMNVEV (reference sequence). The CDR3 region is CASSLIGEAYEQYF. The CDR3 nucleotides read TGTGCCAGCAGTTTAATAGGGGAAGCCTACGAGCAGTACTTC.

The V and J genes are TRBV5-1 and TRBJ2-1; 7 nucleotides align to TRBD2. CDR3 length equals 16 residues. V trimming: 4 bases; J trimming: 0 bases; junction bases outside the gene matches: 7. Germline V gene sequence: CDR1 SGHRS, CDR2 YFSETQ. The chain's CDR3 is CASSLTSVYSYNEQFF. Written as DNA, the CDR3 is TGCGCCAGCAGCCTTACTAGCGTTTACTCCTACAATGAGCAGTTCTTC. Full variable domain (missing parts from reference TRBV5-1 and TRBJ2-1): KAGVTQTPRYLIKTRGQQVTLSCSPISGHRSVSWYQQTPGQGLQFLFEYFSETQRNKGNFPGRFSGRQFSNSRSEMNVSTLELGDSALYLCASSLTSVYSYNEQFFGPGTRLTVL.

The chain uses TRBV7-2 and TRBJ2-5; no firm D call. The J call may not be correct, given that the DNA end is closer to TRBJ2-7. There are 15 residues in the CDR3. Germline-derived CDR1 and CDR2 are SGHTA and FQGNSA. The CDR3 sequence is CASSLSLAVNGEQYF. The CDR3 nucleotides read TGTGCCAGCAGCCTTAGCCTCGCGGTGAACGGCGAGCAGTACTTC.

Only one count was recorded for this clone. The J gene is TRBJ2-2, the V gene TRBV7-3; no clear D gene. Germline V gene sequence: CDR1 SGHTA, CDR2 FQGTGA. The CDR3 is 13 amino acids. The V end lost 3 bases, the J end lost 4 bases, and 6 bases lay between the germline ends. CDR3 coding DNA: TGTGCCAGCAGCTTGGCTAGCACCGGGGAGCTGTTTTTT. Its protein product is CASSLASTGELFF.

This clone has a single count. The V call is TRBV6-1, the J call TRBJ1-2; 9 bases line up with TRBD1. The CDR3 loop spans 13 amino acids. The trim removed 6 bases at V and 5 bases at J, leaving 4 bases unmatched. CDR1 MNHNS and CDR2 SASEGT come from the germline V gene. CDR3 sequence (DNA): TGTGCCAGCAGCCGGGACAGGGATTATGGCTACACCTTC. Translated: CASSRDRDYGYTF.

The V gene is TRBV11-3, the J gene TRBJ2-3; TRBD2 matches at 7 bases. The CDR3 loop spans 15 amino acids. Per germline, CDR1 SGHNT and CDR2 YENEEA. The V and J ends lost 4 bases and 0 bases, in that order; junction bases with no gene match: 4. In DNA form, the CDR3 reads TGTGCCAGCAGCTGGGGCGGGAGAAGCACAGATACGCAGTATTTT. This encodes CASSWGGRSTDTQYF.

This clone was detected a few times. This chain links TRBV2 with TRBJ1-3; a possible D gene is TRBD1 (6 bases). The CDR3 is 15 amino acids. Looked up from germline, CDR1 is SNHLY and CDR2 is FYNNEI. V lost 5 bases and J lost 0, with 11 bases in between. Here the CDR3 reads CASSKDSSSGNTIYF. The CDR3 coding sequence is TGTGCCAGCAGTAAGGACAGCTCCTCTGGAAACACCATATATTTT.

This chain links TRBV27 with TRBJ2-2; the match to TRBD1 covers 7 bases. The germline CDR1 and CDR2 sequences are MNHEY and SMNVEV (reference sequence). After removal of 7 bases from V and 2 bases from J, the junction contained 4 bases not matched to a gene. This CDR3 spans 14 amino acids. DNA of the CDR3: TGTGCCAGCAAGACAGGGTTAAACACCGGGGAGCTGTTTTTT. This encodes CASKTGLNTGELFF.

This clone has more than one count but fewer than ten. The chain uses TRBV19 and TRBJ1-2; no firm D call. The germline V gene encodes CDR1 LNHDA and CDR2 SQIVND (reference sequence). CDR3 length: 14 amino acids. V lost 1 base, J lost 8 bases, and 14 bases lay in between. This chain's CDR3 is CASSIVVQDQGYTF. The DNA for the CDR3 is TGTGCCAGTAGTATAGTGGTCCAGGATCAAGGCTACACCTTC.

This chain links TRBV7-3 with TRBJ2-1; 11 nucleotides match TRBD2. This CDR3 is 16 amino acids long. The ends lost 2 bases at V and 4 bases at J; junction bases unmatched: 4. The germline CDR1 and CDR2 sequences are SGHTA and FQGTGA. The CDR3: CASSLVAGGGYNEQFF. As DNA, the CDR3 is TGTGCCAGCAGCTTAGTAGCGGGAGGGGGATACAATGAGCAGTTCTTC.

The genes are TRBV6-1 and TRBJ2-2, with TRBD1 matching over 9 bases. V shed 8 bases and J 5 bases; nucleotides not matched to a gene: 9. This CDR3 has 15 residues. CDR1 and CDR2 (germline): MNHNS, SASEGT. CDR3 amino acids: CASERDRAGTGELFF. The DNA for the CDR3 is TGTGCCAGCGAGCGGGACAGGGCGGGGACCGGGGAGCTGTTTTTT.

CDR3 loop: CASSFRSPPEGPKADQPQHF. Written as DNA, the CDR3 is TGTGCCAGCAGTTTTCGGTCACCCCCCGAGGGCCCGAAGGCGGATCAGCCCCAGCATTTT. This rearrangement joins TRBV27 to TRBJ1-5; D is uncertain. Trimming took off 3 bases at V and 5 bases at J, with 29 bases between the two ends. Germline V gene lookup returns CDR1 MNHEY and CDR2 SMNVEV (reference sequence). This CDR3 is 20 amino acids long.

This chain connects TRBV9 to TRBJ1-1; TRBD1 is a possible D gene (6 bases). Germline V gene sequence: CDR1 SGDLS, CDR2 YYNGEE. V was clipped by 0 bases and J by 4 bases, with 7 bases between them. The CDR3 has 13 residues. This CDR3 is CASSVAGATEAFF. CDR3 in DNA: TGTGCCAGCAGCGTAGCAGGGGCCACTGAAGCTTTCTTT.

J is TRBJ2-1 and V is TRBV7-9, with TRBD2 matching 9 bases. The germline CDR1 and CDR2 sequences are SEHNR and FQNEAQ (reference sequence). The CDR3 is 16 amino acids. V shed 7 bases, J shed 4 bases, and the junction held 11 bases outside the gene matches. The CDR3 nucleotides are TGTGCCAGCACATCCAGGCGGGAGGGTATTTACAATGAGCAGTTCTTC. This gives the protein CASTSRREGIYNEQFF. Based on the CDR3 plus reference TRBV7-9 and TRBJ2-1, the full variable domain is DTGVSQNPRHKITKRGQNVTFRCDPISEHNRLYWYRQTLGQGPEFLTYFQNEAQLEKSRLLSDRFSAERPKGSFSTLEIQRTEQGDSAMYLCASTSRREGIYNEQFFGPGTRLTVL.

The rearrangement links TRBV18 to TRBJ2-6; the match to TRBD2 covers 12 bases. Germline CDR1 is KGHSH and CDR2 is LQKENI. Trimming at V came to 2 bases and at J to 0 bases, leaving 5 bases not matched to a gene. CDR3 size: 19 residues. For the CDR3, the DNA is TGTGCCAGCTCACCAGTCCTAGCGGGAGGGTCCTCTGGGGCCAACGTCCTGACTTTC. Protein sequence: CASSPVLAGGSSGANVLTF.

V usage is TRBV6-5 and J usage is TRBJ1-5; possible D gene TRBD1, 5 bases. CDR1 is MNHEY, CDR2 SVGAGI, per germline. CDR3 length: 14 residues. Between the trimmed V and J ends, which lost 5 bases and 14 bases, there was a span of 22 bases. This CDR3 reads CASSKTLSGALEHF. The CDR3 DNA reads TGTGCCAGCAGTAAAACCCTTAGCGGGGCTTTGGAGCATTTT.